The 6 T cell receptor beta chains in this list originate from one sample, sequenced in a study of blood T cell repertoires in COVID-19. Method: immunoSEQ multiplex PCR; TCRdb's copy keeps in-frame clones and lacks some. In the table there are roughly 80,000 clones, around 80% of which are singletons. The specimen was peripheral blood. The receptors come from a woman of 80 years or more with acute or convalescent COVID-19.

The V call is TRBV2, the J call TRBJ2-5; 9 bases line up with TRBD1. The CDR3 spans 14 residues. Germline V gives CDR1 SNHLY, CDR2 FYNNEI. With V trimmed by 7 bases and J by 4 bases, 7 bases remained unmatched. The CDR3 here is CASKPGQGIETQYF. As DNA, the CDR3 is TGTGCCAGCAAGCCGGGACAGGGAATAGAGACCCAGTACTTC. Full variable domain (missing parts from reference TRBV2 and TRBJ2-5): EPEVTQTPSHQVTQMGQEVILRCVPISNHLYFYWYRQILGQKVEFLVSFYNNEISEKSEIFDDQFSVERPDGSNFTLKIRSTKLEDSAMYFCASKPGQGIETQYFGPGTRLLVL.

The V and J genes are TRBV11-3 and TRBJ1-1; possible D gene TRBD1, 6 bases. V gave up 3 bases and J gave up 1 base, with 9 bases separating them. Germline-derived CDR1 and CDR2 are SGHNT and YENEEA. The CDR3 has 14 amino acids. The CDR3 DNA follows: TGTGCCAGCAGCTTCCAGGGGCGGAACACTGAAGCTTTCTTT. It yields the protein CASSFQGRNTEAFF.

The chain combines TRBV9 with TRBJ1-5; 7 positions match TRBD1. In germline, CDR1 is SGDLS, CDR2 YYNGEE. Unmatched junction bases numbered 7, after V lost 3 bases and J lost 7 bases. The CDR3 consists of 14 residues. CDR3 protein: CASSANTGEQPQHF. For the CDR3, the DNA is TGTGCCAGCAGCGCCAATACAGGGGAACAGCCCCAGCATTTT.

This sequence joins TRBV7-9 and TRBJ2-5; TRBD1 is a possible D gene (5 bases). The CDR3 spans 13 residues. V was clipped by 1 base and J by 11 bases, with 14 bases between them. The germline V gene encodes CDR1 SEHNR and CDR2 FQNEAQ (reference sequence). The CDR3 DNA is TGTGCCAGCAGCTTAGGGCAGGGTTCAGCTCAGTACTTC. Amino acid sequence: CASSLGQGSAQYF.

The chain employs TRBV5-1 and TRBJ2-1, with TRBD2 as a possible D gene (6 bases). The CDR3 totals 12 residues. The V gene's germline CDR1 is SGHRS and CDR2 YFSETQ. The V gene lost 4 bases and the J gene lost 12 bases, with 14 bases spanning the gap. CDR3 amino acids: CASSPPSDPQFF. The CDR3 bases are TGCGCCAGCAGCCCCCCTAGCGACCCGCAGTTCTTC.

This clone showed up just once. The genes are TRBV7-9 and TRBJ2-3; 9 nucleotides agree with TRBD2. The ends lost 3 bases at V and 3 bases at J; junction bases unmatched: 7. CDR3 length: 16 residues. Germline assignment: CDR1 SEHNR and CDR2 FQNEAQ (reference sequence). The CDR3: CASSLSGRTQTDTQYF. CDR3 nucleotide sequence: TGTGCCAGCAGCTTGAGCGGGAGGACCCAGACAGATACGCAGTATTTT. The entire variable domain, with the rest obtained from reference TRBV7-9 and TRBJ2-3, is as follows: DTGVSQNPRHKITKRGQNVTFRCDPISEHNRLYWYRQTLGQGPEFLTYFQNEAQLEKSRLLSDRFSAERPKGSFSTLEIQRTEQGDSAMYLCASSLSGRTQTDTQYFGPGTRLTVL.